The present T cell receptor beta chain was sequenced within a study of blood T cell repertoires in COVID-19. Across the study: COVID-19 samples, acute and convalescent, were from the United States, Italy and Spain. PBMCs, B-cell-depleted T cells, or T cells were the source of the cDNA or gDNA that made up the material.

Assay: immunoSEQ multiplex PCR; the TCRdb copy retains only in-frame clones and omits some. The table includes roughly 210,000 clones, under 90% detected once. Patients in Seattle were enrolled during active infection, then followed longitudinally. Germline lookup yields CDR1 LNHDA and CDR2 SQIVND (reference sequence). Trimming removed 2 bases from V and 5 bases from J, with 7 bases in between. CDR3 size: 13 residues. Source material: peripheral blood. This chain uses TRBV19 with TRBJ2-1; tentative D call: TRBD2 (5 bases). The receptor was derived from a woman of 80 years or more with COVID-19, enrolled during active disease. This CDR3 reads CASSILRDNEQFF. CDR3 sequence (DNA): TGTGCCAGTAGTATACTGCGGGACAATGAGCAGTTCTTC.